Below, 24 T cell receptor beta chains from the same sample are listed, as sequenced in a study of blood T cell repertoires in COVID-19. Here immunoSEQ multiplex PCR was the method, and the copy in TCRdb shows in-frame clones only, minus some. The sample contains over 70,000 clones, roughly 84% of which appear only once. The sample was peripheral blood. All receptors come from a man in his 60s with COVID-19, enrolled during active disease.

The chain combines TRBV24-1 with TRBJ1-1; perhaps TRBD1 as D (6 bases). CDR1 is KGHDR, CDR2 SFDVKD, per germline. Trimming shortened V by 5 bases and J by 5 bases, and 11 bases separated the two germline ends. This CDR3 is built from 13 residues. In DNA form, the CDR3 reads TGTGCCACCAGTGCCAGGGGTAGGACTGAAGCTTTCTTT. Encoded protein: CATSARGRTEAFF.

The rearrangement uses TRBV2 and TRBJ2-2; 7 positions match TRBD2. This CDR3 contains 15 residues. Germline values: CDR1 SNHLY, CDR2 FYNNEI. Trimming removed 6 bases from V and 2 bases from J; junction bases left unmatched: 6. This chain's CDR3 is CASSVGGRNTGELFF. Here the CDR3 DNA reads TGTGCCAGCAGCGTCGGCGGGAGAAACACCGGGGAGCTGTTTTTT.

Worth noting for this clone: This same CDR3 is encoded by further DNA sequences in the sample. The rearrangement links TRBV5-1 to TRBJ2-3, with TRBD1 identical over 8 bases. This CDR3 region has 16 residues. Per the germline V gene, CDR1 is SGHRS and CDR2 is YFSETQ. Germline trimming cut 1 base from V and 3 bases from J; bases unmatched to any gene: 7. The DNA for the CDR3 is TGCGCCAGCAGCTTGTTGGCAGGGGGCGAAACAGATACGCAGTATTTT. Amino acids: CASSLLAGGETDTQYF.

This clone was seen more than once but under ten times. This chain connects TRBV29-1 to TRBJ1-1; 7 nucleotides agree with TRBD1. V dropped 5 bases and J dropped 3; count of bases not matched to a gene: 9. The germline V gene has CDR1 SQVTM and CDR2 ANQGSEA. The CDR3 is 14 residues long. In DNA, the CDR3 is TGCAGCGTTCAAGGGGGCGTAATTGACACTGAAGCTTTCTTT. This codes for CSVQGGVIDTEAFF.

This chain connects TRBV28 to TRBJ1-2; 7 bases match TRBD1. There are 12 residues in the CDR3. V was clipped by 4 bases and J by 8 bases; unmatched bases: 4. Germline-derived CDR1 and CDR2 are MDHEN and SYDVKM. The CDR3 DNA reads TGTGCCAGCAGTTCCGGGACAGTCGGCTACACCTTC. Translation gives CASSSGTVGYTF.

V usage is TRBV28 and J usage is TRBJ1-1, with D possibly TRBD1 on 6 matching bases. Deletions cut 3 bases from V and 6 bases from J, with 11 bases between. The CDR3 runs 13 residues. Germline CDR1 is MDHEN and CDR2 is SYDVKM. The CDR3 nucleotides are TGTGCCAGCAGTTTTTACAGGGAGCCTGAAGCTTTCTTT. It yields the protein CASSFYREPEAFF.

This chain connects TRBV12-3 or TRBV12-4 to TRBJ2-1; D may be TRBD2 (5 bases). The CDR3 length is 13 residues. Trimming removed 8 bases from V and 10 bases from J, with 18 bases in between. CDR3 nucleotide sequence: TGTGCCAGCGGATTTATAGCGAGAGGCGAGCAGTTCTTC. Protein sequence: CASGFIARGEQFF.

The chain links TRBV23-1 to TRBJ2-1; TRBD1 agrees at 10 bases. TRBV23-1 is recorded as an ORF, its role being uncertain. Germline trimming cut 10 bases from V and 8 bases from J; bases unmatched to any gene: 8. The CDR3 has 13 amino acids. The CDR3 coding sequence is TGCGCCACTCCGGGGGACAGGGGCCATGAGCAGTTCTTC. Residues: CATPGDRGHEQFF.

This clone was seen a single time. The chain joins TRBV19 to TRBJ1-3; no clear D. The length of the CDR3 is 16 residues. Germline V CDR1 and CDR2: LNHDA, SQIVND (reference sequence). Trimming took 6 bases from V and 8 from J, leaving 23 bases between them. The CDR3 loop is CASRWSGTTSEDTIYF. CDR3 bases: TGTGCCAGTAGATGGTCCGGCACCACCAGCGAAGACACCATATATTTT.

Concerning this clone itself: Other DNA sequences within the sample encode an identical CDR3. V is TRBV3-1 (or the pseudogene TRBV3-2) and J is TRBJ2-3; 7 bases line up with TRBD2. CDR3 length equals 16 residues. The germline CDR1 and CDR2 sequences are LGHDT and YNNKEL (reference sequence). The J segment lost 1 base and the V segment lost 0 bases, leaving 4 bases of the junction unmatched. CDR3 protein: CASSQDWGGGTDTQYF. The CDR3 DNA sequence: TGTGCCAGCAGCCAAGATTGGGGGGGAGGCACAGATACGCAGTATTTT.

This clone was seen only once. This chain uses TRBV3-1 (or the pseudogene TRBV3-2) with TRBJ1-6, with 8 bases matching TRBD1. In germline, CDR1 is LGHDT, CDR2 YNNKEL (reference sequence). With 5 bases clipped from V and 10 bases from J, the junction kept 7 bases outside the gene matches. CDR3 length: 14 residues. The CDR3, as DNA: TGTGCCAGCAGCGACAGGGGAGAGGTCTCACCCCTCCACTTT. Amino acid sequence: CASSDRGEVSPLHF.

The chain joins TRBV19 to TRBJ2-1; 10 bases match TRBD1. V lost 10 bases and J lost 8; bases outside the gene matches: 14. The CDR3 runs 15 residues. From germline, CDR1 is LNHDA and CDR2 SQIVND (reference sequence). CDR3 sequence reads: CATSTGQGGRDEQFF. CDR3 in DNA: TGTGCCACCTCGACTGGACAGGGGGGAAGGGATGAGCAGTTCTTC.

The chain uses TRBV2 and TRBJ1-6, with 9 positions matching TRBD1. V was clipped by 4 bases and J by 9 bases; unmatched bases: 4. Germline V gene lookup returns CDR1 SNHLY and CDR2 FYNNEI. This CDR3 is built from 14 residues. CDR3 nucleotides: TGTGCCAGCAGTGGACAGGGGGGTGGTTCACCCCTCCACTTT. Translating it yields CASSGQGGGSPLHF.

This rearrangement joins TRBV30 to TRBJ2-3; TRBD1 is a possible D gene (5 bases). This CDR3 has 17 residues. V was cut by 5 bases and J by 0 bases, with 21 bases left in between. Germline values: CDR1 GTSNPN, CDR2 SVGIG (reference sequence). CDR3 in DNA: TGTGCCTGGGCCAGCTGGTATCGACAGAAAAGCACAGATACGCAGTATTTT. Translation: CAWASWYRQKSTDTQYF.

The rearrangement joins TRBV5-1 to TRBJ2-3; 8 bases match TRBD2. Germline V gene data show CDR1 as SGHRS and CDR2 as YFSETQ. J was trimmed by 1 base and V by 2 bases; bases with no gene match: 3. This CDR3 is built from 15 residues. CDR3 in amino acids: CASSFSGLGTDTQYF. The CDR3 DNA sequence: TGCGCCAGCAGCTTCTCGGGACTAGGCACAGATACGCAGTATTTT.

The genes are TRBV6-5 and TRBJ2-3; D not certain. The ends were cut back, 2 bases at V and 6 bases at J, with 3 bases in the middle. CDR3 length equals 11 residues. The germline CDR1 and CDR2 sequences are MNHEY and SVGAGI. The CDR3 nucleotides are TGTGCCAGCAGTTACGCGGATACGCAGTATTTT. Protein: CASSYADTQYF.

About this clone: The sample holds other DNA sequences that translate to the same CDR3. The chain has TRBV5-1 and TRBJ2-1; perhaps TRBD1 as D (5 bases). The CDR3 runs to 15 residues. Between the trimmed V and J ends, which lost 0 bases and 2 bases, there was a span of 9 bases. Germline CDR1 is SGHRS and CDR2 is YFSETQ. CDR3 protein: CASSLGQGAYNEQFF. The DNA for the CDR3 is TGCGCCAGCAGCTTGGGGCAGGGCGCCTACAATGAGCAGTTCTTC.

The chain employs TRBV4-2 and TRBJ2-3, with 7 bases identical to TRBD2. Germline CDR1 LGHNA, CDR2 YNFKEQ. V lost 0 bases and J lost 3; bases outside the gene matches: 9. The CDR3 is 17 amino acids. CDR3 loop: CASSQERLGAGTDTQYF. The CDR3 DNA reads as TGTGCCAGCAGCCAAGAAAGGCTCGGAGCGGGAACAGATACGCAGTATTTT.

In this sample, this clone turned up a few times. This chain joins TRBV6-2 or TRBV6-3 and TRBJ2-3; D is uncertain. This CDR3 is 17 amino acids long. Per germline, CDR1 MNHEY and CDR2 SVGEGT. The V and J ends lost 2 bases and 1 base respectively, with 16 bases between them. The CDR3 DNA is TGTGCCAGCAGTTACGCAAGAACAGCCACGGGCACAGATACGCAGTATTTT. Protein product: CASSYARTATGTDTQYF.

This sequence joins TRBV18 and TRBJ1-3; TRBD1 aligns across 11 bases. Germline CDR1 reads KGHSH; CDR2 reads LQKENI. The V segment lost 0 bases and the J segment 0 bases; nucleotides outside the gene matches: 1. CDR3 length equals 17 residues. The CDR3 nucleotides read TGTGCCAGCTCACCACCGGACAGGGGGCACTCTGGAAACACCATATATTTT. Its protein product is CASSPPDRGHSGNTIYF.

The V call is TRBV5-1, the J call TRBJ1-2; D is possibly TRBD1 (5 bases). Trimming shortened V by 0 bases and J by 2 bases, and 8 bases separated the two germline ends. The germline CDR1 and CDR2 sequences are SGHRS and YFSETQ. The CDR3 is made up of 14 amino acids. The DNA of the CDR3 is TGCGCCAGCAGCTTGGTGGGGCAAAACTATGGCTACACCTTC. Translation: CASSLVGQNYGYTF.

The genes are TRBV4-2 and TRBJ2-7, with D perhaps matching TRBD1 (6 bases). The CDR3 sequence is 16 residues long. Trimming took 1 base from V and 5 from J, leaving 18 bases between them. Germline lookup yields CDR1 LGHNA and CDR2 YNFKEQ. The CDR3 nucleotides are TGTGCCAGCAGCCAAGGGCAGGGGACCACACCTCACGAGCAGTACTTC. The encoded protein is CASSQGQGTTPHEQYF.

The rearrangement uses TRBV6-5 and TRBJ2-3; TRBD2 matches at 10 bases. Unmatched junction bases numbered 4, after V lost 6 bases and J lost 1 base. CDR1 is MNHEY and CDR2 is SVGAGI in the germline V gene. This CDR3 spans 15 amino acids. This CDR3 reads CASRWTSGRTDTQYF. The CDR3, as DNA: TGTGCCAGCAGGTGGACTAGCGGCCGCACAGATACGCAGTATTTT.

This clone has more than one count but fewer than ten. The chain links TRBV5-1 to TRBJ1-1; D remains unclear. The CDR3 has 14 amino acids. V was shortened by 7 bases and J by 2 bases, with 15 bases between the two germline ends. Per germline, CDR1 SGHRS and CDR2 YFSETQ. DNA for the CDR3: TGCGCCAGCGCTCTGGGAGTAATTAACACTGAAGCTTTCTTT. Translated, it gives CASALGVINTEAFF.